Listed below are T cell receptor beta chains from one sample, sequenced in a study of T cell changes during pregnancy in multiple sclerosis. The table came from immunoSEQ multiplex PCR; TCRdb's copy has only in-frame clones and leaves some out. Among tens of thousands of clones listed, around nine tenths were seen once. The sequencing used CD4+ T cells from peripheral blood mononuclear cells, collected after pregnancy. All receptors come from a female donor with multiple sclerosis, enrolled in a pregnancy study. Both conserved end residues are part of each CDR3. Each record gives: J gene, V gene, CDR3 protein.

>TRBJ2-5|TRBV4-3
CASSQTYPQETQYF
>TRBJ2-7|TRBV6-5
CASSYSTGYGTYEQYF
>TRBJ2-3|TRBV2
CASSVLAGITDTQYF
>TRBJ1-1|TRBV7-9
CASSLSGGNTEAFF
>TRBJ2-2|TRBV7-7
CASSSLTNTGELFF
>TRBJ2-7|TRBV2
CAGGTQGYEQYF
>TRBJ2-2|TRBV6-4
CASSDGGGGVTGELFF
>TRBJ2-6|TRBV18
CASSRRPTGSGANVLTF
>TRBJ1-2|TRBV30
CAWVDPGADGYTF
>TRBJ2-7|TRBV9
CASSGREGPWEQYF
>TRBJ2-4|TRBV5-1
CASSLLAGGGGIQYF
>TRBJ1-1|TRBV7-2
CASNVDRYTEAFF
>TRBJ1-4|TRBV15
CATSGGTGFNEKLFF
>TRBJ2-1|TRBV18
CASSPSVTGAYNEQFF
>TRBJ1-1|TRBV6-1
CASRRDISNTEAFF
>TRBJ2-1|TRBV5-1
CASSSTGPVKAGSYNEQFF